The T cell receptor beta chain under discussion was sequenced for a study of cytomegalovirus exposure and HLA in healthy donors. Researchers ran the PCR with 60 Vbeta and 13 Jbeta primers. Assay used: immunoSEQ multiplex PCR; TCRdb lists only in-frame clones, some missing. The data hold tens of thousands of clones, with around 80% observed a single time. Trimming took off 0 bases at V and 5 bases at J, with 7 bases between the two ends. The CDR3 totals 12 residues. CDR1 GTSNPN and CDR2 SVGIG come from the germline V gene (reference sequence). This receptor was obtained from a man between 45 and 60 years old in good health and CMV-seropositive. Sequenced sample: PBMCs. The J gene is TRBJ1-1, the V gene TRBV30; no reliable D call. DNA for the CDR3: TGTGCCTGGAGTGTAATGTCAACTGAAGCTTTCTTT. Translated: CAWSVMSTEAFF.